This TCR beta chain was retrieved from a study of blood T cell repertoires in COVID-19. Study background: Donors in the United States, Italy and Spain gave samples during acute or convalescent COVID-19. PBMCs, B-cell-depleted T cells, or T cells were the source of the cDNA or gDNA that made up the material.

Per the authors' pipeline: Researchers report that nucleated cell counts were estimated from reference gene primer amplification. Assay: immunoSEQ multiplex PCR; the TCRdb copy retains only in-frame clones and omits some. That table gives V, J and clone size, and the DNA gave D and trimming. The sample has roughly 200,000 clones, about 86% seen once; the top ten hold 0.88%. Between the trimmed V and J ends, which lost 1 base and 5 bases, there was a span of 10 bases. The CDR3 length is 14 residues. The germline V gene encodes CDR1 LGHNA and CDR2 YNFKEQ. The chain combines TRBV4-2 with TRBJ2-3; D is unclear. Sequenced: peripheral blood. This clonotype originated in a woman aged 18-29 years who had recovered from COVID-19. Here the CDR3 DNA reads TGTGCCAGCAGCCAAGTCCCTAGTAGAGATACGCAGTATTTT. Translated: CASSQVPSRDTQYF.